The entry that follows covers one T cell receptor (beta chain) sequence. What it binds is not known. This record belongs to a study of vaccination and CD4 T cells after COVID-19. Study summary: Overlapping SARS-CoV-2, HCoV-NL63, HCoV-OC43 and HCoV-229E spike peptides stimulated the cells. Study observations and caveats: Spike mono-reactivity was the property of 304 of 307 vaccine-specific clones in convalescent patients. Recorded median SARS-CoV-2-reactive clonotype numbers increased from around 20 to 38 without reaching significance.

Germline values: CDR1 SGHRS, CDR2 YFSETQ. The CDR3 is 14 residues long. V shed 0 bases and J 7 bases; nucleotides not matched to a gene: 3. Sequence data for DNA of cultured CD4+ T cells were generated by the Oncomine TCR Beta short-read assay. TCRdb reprocessed the PCR reads via MiXCR and lists one record per CDR3 protein. The sample lists more than 20,000 distinct CDR3 sequences; 65% to 80% were seen once. Treatment noted: approximately 10-day PBMC culture with coronavirus spike peptide pools or control peptides (ViraFEST assay). Culture of 1.5 million to 2.5 million PBMCs per well took place with 10 IU/ml IL-2 and 9.5 to 10 ug/ml peptide pools.

Sequenced sample: CD4+ T cells from blood, cultured in vitro. The chain links TRBV5-1 to TRBJ1-1; TRBD1 aligns across 10 bases. The receptor was isolated from a human donor who had recovered from COVID-19. CDR3 sequence: CASSLAGQGGEAFF. CDR3 sequence (DNA): TGCGCCAGCAGCTTGGCAGGACAGGGGGGTGAAGCTTTCTTT. The entire variable domain, with the rest obtained from reference TRBV5-1 and TRBJ1-1, is as follows: KAGVTQTPRYLIKTRGQQVTLSCSPISGHRSVSWYQQTPGQGLQFLFEYFSETQRNKGNFPGRFSGRQFSNSRSEMNVSTLELGDSALYLCASSLAGQGGEAFFGQGTRLTVV.